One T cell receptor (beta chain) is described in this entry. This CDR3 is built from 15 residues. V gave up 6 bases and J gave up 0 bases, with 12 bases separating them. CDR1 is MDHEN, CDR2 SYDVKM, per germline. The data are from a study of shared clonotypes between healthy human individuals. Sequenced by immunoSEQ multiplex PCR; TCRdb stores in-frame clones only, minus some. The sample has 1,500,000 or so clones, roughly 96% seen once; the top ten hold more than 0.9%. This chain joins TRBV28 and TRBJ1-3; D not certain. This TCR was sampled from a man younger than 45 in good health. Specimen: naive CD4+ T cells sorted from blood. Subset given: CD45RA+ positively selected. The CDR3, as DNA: TGTGCCAGCAGCCCCTCAGCCTTCTCTGGAAACACCATATATTTT. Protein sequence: CASSPSAFSGNTIYF.